These 31 T cell receptor beta chains originate from one sample sequenced in a study of blood T cell repertoires in COVID-19. Profiled with immunoSEQ multiplex PCR; TCRdb holds only in-frame clones, not every one. The data hold some 200,000 clones, with around 81% observed a single time. The specimen sequenced was peripheral blood. All receptors come from a human donor with acute or convalescent COVID-19. The donor label of this sample is uncertain.

The chain links TRBV5-6 to TRBJ2-1; weak D call: TRBD1 (5 bases). The CDR3 covers 15 residues. V lost 4 bases and J lost 5, with 16 bases in between. Germline V gives CDR1 SGHDT, CDR2 YYEEEE. This chain's CDR3 is CASSLPGQGDNEQFF. DNA for the CDR3: TGTGCCAGCAGCCTCCCTGGGCAGGGTGACAATGAGCAGTTCTTC.

The chain is built from TRBV5-1 and TRBJ1-2; 7 bases align to TRBD1. Losses at the gene ends were 4 bases for V and 5 bases for J; bases not matched to a gene: 14. Germline V gene lookup returns CDR1 SGHRS and CDR2 YFSETQ. CDR3 length: 16 amino acids. This chain's CDR3 is CASSQGDITGDYGYTF. The DNA for the CDR3 is TGCGCCAGCAGCCAGGGGGATATAACAGGGGATTATGGCTACACCTTC.

This chain connects TRBV30 to TRBJ1-4; D remains ambiguous. Trimming stripped 3 bases from V and 3 bases from J, with 8 bases between. The germline gives CDR1 GTSNPN, CDR2 SVGIG (reference sequence). This CDR3 contains 13 residues. The CDR3 sequence: CAWRSQPNEKLFF. The CDR3 DNA sequence: TGTGCCTGGAGATCACAGCCTAATGAAAAACTGTTTTTT.

The rearrangement uses TRBV21-1 and TRBJ2-3; the D segment call TRBD1 is taken from the table without a DNA check. TRBV21-1 is given as a pseudogene. The CDR3 covers 18 residues. The CDR3 coding sequence is TGTGCCAGCAGCAAAGAGCTTTCCGCACAGGTGGGGACAGATACGCAGTATTTT. It yields the protein CASSKELSAQVGTDTQYF.

The chain combines TRBV29-1 with TRBJ2-7; tentatively, D is TRBD1 (6 bases). Germline V gene data show CDR1 as SQVTM and CDR2 as ANQGSEA. V was shortened by 5 bases and J by 4 bases, with 9 bases between the two germline ends. The CDR3 sequence is 11 residues long. The CDR3 region is CSVSGEYEQYF. CDR3 nucleotides: TGCAGCGTTTCAGGGGAATACGAGCAGTACTTC.

This clone was counted a single time. The chain joins TRBV2 to TRBJ2-7; 7 bases are a match to TRBD1. CDR1 and CDR2 from the germline V gene are SNHLY and FYNNEI. The junction had 13 bases not matched to a gene; V was cut back by 2 bases and J by 9 bases. The CDR3 has 15 amino acids. The CDR3 loop is CASSEQGVGVDGQYF. CDR3 in DNA: TGTGCCAGCAGTGAACAGGGGGTTGGGGTTGACGGGCAGTACTTC.

The count of this clone is one. This sequence joins TRBV3-1 (or the pseudogene TRBV3-2) and TRBJ2-5; 12 positions agree with TRBD2. V was pared by 8 bases and J by 2 bases, with 3 bases of the junction left unmatched. The CDR3 totals 14 residues. CDR1 and CDR2 (germline): LGHDT, YNNKEL (reference sequence). The CDR3 reads CASGLAGSQETQYF. The DNA of the CDR3 is TGTGCCAGCGGACTAGCGGGGAGTCAAGAGACCCAGTACTTC.

The rearrangement joins TRBV7-2 to TRBJ2-7; D perhaps matches TRBD1 (8 bases). This CDR3 is 14 amino acids long. Germline V CDR1 and CDR2: SGHTA, FQGNSA. Trimming left V 5 bases short and J 3 bases short, with 14 bases between. CDR3 DNA sequence: TGTGCCAGCAGCAAAAACAGGGGGGGCTACGAGCAGTACTTC. Its translation: CASSKNRGGYEQYF.

This sequence joins TRBV6-6 and TRBJ2-1; 7 nucleotides agree with TRBD2. The CDR3 is 18 amino acids. Germline values: CDR1 MNHNY, CDR2 SVGAGI (reference sequence). The trim removed 5 bases at V and 7 bases at J, leaving 20 bases unmatched. For the CDR3, the DNA is TGTGCCAGCAGTCCCGTTGGGGGGGTGGGAAAGACAAAGAATGAGCAGTTCTTC. Translated: CASSPVGGVGKTKNEQFF.

This clone was seen once. The chain joins TRBV28 to TRBJ2-3; 7 bases are a match to TRBD2. J gave up 2 bases and V 6 bases, and 8 bases lay outside the gene matches. The CDR3 consists of 15 residues. Germline V lookup: CDR1 MDHEN, CDR2 SYDVKM. CDR3 region: CASRPSGETTDTQYF. DNA of the CDR3: TGTGCCAGCAGACCAAGCGGGGAAACCACAGATACGCAGTATTTT.

The chain uses TRBV15 and TRBJ2-1, with 8 positions matching TRBD1. Germline lookup yields CDR1 LNHNV and CDR2 YYDKDF (reference sequence). J was trimmed by 0 bases and V by 10 bases; bases with no gene match: 8. This CDR3 has 15 amino acids. CDR3 coding DNA: TGTGCCATACAACAGGGGGGCCCCTCCTACAATGAGCAGTTCTTC. Translation: CAIQQGGPSYNEQFF.

This chain links TRBV5-8 with TRBJ1-1; possibly TRBD1 for D (5 bases). V was clipped by 0 bases and J by 5 bases, with 14 bases between them. Per the germline V gene, CDR1 is SGHTS and CDR2 is YDEGEE. This CDR3 contains 15 residues. As DNA, the CDR3 is TGTGCCAGCAGCTTGGACGGGACTACTTGGACTGAAGCTTTCTTT. Its protein product is CASSLDGTTWTEAFF.

This rearrangement joins TRBV6-5 to TRBJ2-7; D is perhaps TRBD1 (7 bases). This CDR3 spans 15 amino acids. Germline values: CDR1 MNHEY, CDR2 SVGAGI. V was trimmed by 6 bases and J by 6 bases, leaving 21 bases between them. The CDR3 DNA follows: TGTGCCAGCAGAACGACAGGGACTGGTGCTAGCGAGCAGTACTTC. Its translation is CASRTTGTGASEQYF.

This chain links TRBV9 with TRBJ2-3, with TRBD1 matching over 10 bases. The J segment lost 4 bases and the V segment lost 0 bases, leaving 8 bases of the junction unmatched. The CDR3 runs 17 residues. CDR1 is SGDLS, CDR2 YYNGEE, per germline. This chain's CDR3 is CASSVGTSTGGSDTQYF. DNA for the CDR3: TGTGCCAGCAGCGTAGGGACGTCGACAGGGGGCTCAGATACGCAGTATTTT. The whole variable domain, filled in from reference TRBV9 and TRBJ2-3, reads DSGVTQTPKHLITATGQRVTLRCSPRSGDLSVYWYQQSLDQGLQFLIQYYNGEERAKGNILERFSAQQFPDLHSELNLSSLELGDSALYFCASSVGTSTGGSDTQYFGPGTRLTVL.

The chain joins TRBV27 to TRBJ2-7, with D perhaps matching TRBD1 (5 bases). Per the germline V gene, CDR1 is MNHEY and CDR2 is SMNVEV (reference sequence). The length of the CDR3 is 14 residues. V was cut by 5 bases and J by 0 bases, with 11 bases left in between. CDR3 DNA sequence: TGTGCCAGCAGTCTTAGACAGACCTCCTACGAGCAGTACTTC. Its translation: CASSLRQTSYEQYF.

The chain recombines TRBV19 with TRBJ2-5, with 12 bases aligning to TRBD2. The ends lost 5 bases at V and 5 bases at J; junction bases unmatched: 9. This CDR3 contains 16 residues. Germline V gene data show CDR1 as LNHDA and CDR2 as SQIVND (reference sequence). The CDR3 nucleotides are TGTGCCAGTAGTTCTAGCGGGAGGGAGTTTAGGGAGACCCAGTACTTC. It yields the protein CASSSSGREFRETQYF.

The rearrangement uses TRBV15 and TRBJ2-1, with a tentative D call TRBD1 (6 bases). Between the trimmed V and J ends, which lost 2 bases and 6 bases, there was a span of 11 bases. Germline CDR1 is LNHNV and CDR2 is YYDKDF (reference sequence). The CDR3 contains 14 residues. CDR3 coding DNA: TGTGCCACCAGCAGAAACTTACAGGGCAATGAGCAGTTCTTC. Residues: CATSRNLQGNEQFF.

The gene calls are TRBV28 and TRBJ2-1; 9 nucleotides agree with TRBD2. The ends lost 2 bases at V and 5 bases at J; junction bases unmatched: 4. This CDR3 region has 15 residues. Germline assignment: CDR1 MDHEN and CDR2 SYDVKM. The CDR3 region has the DNA TGTGCCAGCAGTTTAGGCGGGAGGGTCGACAATGAGCAGTTCTTC. Protein sequence: CASSLGGRVDNEQFF.

This rearrangement joins TRBV5-1 to TRBJ1-2; D might be TRBD1 (5 bases). Trimming left V 4 bases short and J 8 bases short, with 21 bases between. The CDR3 length is 15 residues. The germline V gene has CDR1 SGHRS and CDR2 YFSETQ. CDR3 nucleotides: TGCGCCAGCAGCCCCTTTACAGGTTCTGTGGTCGGCTACACCTTC. Amino acids: CASSPFTGSVVGYTF.

The table lists this clone with a few counts. The V and J genes are TRBV27 and TRBJ1-3; D ambiguous. The V gene lost 0 bases and the J gene lost 1 base, with 10 bases spanning the gap. There are 16 residues in the CDR3. Germline CDR1 and CDR2: MNHEY and SMNVEV (reference sequence). The CDR3 region is CASSLSIPGSGNTIYF. CDR3 bases: TGTGCCAGCAGTTTATCGATTCCCGGGTCTGGAAACACCATATATTTT.

This chain links TRBV28 with TRBJ2-2; 8 nucleotides line up with TRBD2. CDR1 MDHEN and CDR2 SYDVKM come from the germline V gene. The CDR3 is 16 amino acids. Trimming took 4 bases from V and 0 from J; bases not matched to a gene: 4. The chain's CDR3 is CASSWVAGSNTGELFF. The CDR3 DNA sequence: TGTGCCAGCAGTTGGGTAGCGGGATCGAACACCGGGGAGCTGTTTTTT.

This clone appeared once. The chain has TRBV10-3 and TRBJ2-3; 12 nucleotides line up with TRBD2. The germline CDR1 and CDR2 sequences are ENHRY and SYGVKD. CDR3 length equals 15 residues. Trimming took 4 bases from V and 6 from J; bases not matched to a gene: 5. CDR3 residues: CAISALAGGTDTQYF. CDR3 in DNA: TGTGCCATCAGTGCTCTAGCGGGAGGGACGGATACGCAGTATTTT.

The CDR3 DNA is TGTGCCAGCACTTTGGGGGGTGGGAACACTGAAGCTTTCTTT. Amino acid sequence: CASTLGGGNTEAFF. The chain is built from TRBV6-5 and TRBJ1-1; a weak D match, TRBD1 (5 bases). In germline, CDR1 is MNHEY, CDR2 SVGAGI. Trimming stripped 7 bases from V and 1 base from J, with 13 bases between. The CDR3 consists of 14 residues.

This clone has only one observation. The V call is TRBV6-5, the J call TRBJ1-5; no definite D call. This CDR3 is 14 amino acids long. V was cut by 6 bases and J by 7 bases, with 16 bases left in between. Germline CDR1 reads MNHEY; CDR2 reads SVGAGI. DNA of the CDR3: TGTGCCAGCAGCCCACCAGGCGTACGGCAGCCCCAGCATTTT. It translates to CASSPPGVRQPQHF.

This clone appeared a few times. The CDR3 reads CASSEGGDYQPQHF. CDR3 sequence (DNA): TGTGCCAGCTCCGAAGGGGGGGACTATCAGCCCCAGCATTTT. This chain uses TRBV2 with TRBJ1-5, with TRBD1 as a possible D gene (6 bases). The V end was cut by 8 bases, the J end by 5 bases, with 16 bases between. CDR1 and CDR2 from the germline V gene are SNHLY and FYNNEI. The CDR3 length is 14 residues.

This chain links TRBV9 with TRBJ2-1; 11 bases agree with TRBD2. The germline V gene encodes CDR1 SGDLS and CDR2 YYNGEE. Germline trimming cut 4 bases from V and 4 bases from J; bases unmatched to any gene: 4. This CDR3 spans 15 amino acids. The CDR3 reads CASSIRLAGYNEQFF. The CDR3 bases are TGTGCCAGCAGCATAAGACTAGCGGGGTACAATGAGCAGTTCTTC.

The V and J genes are TRBV2 and TRBJ1-5, with D perhaps TRBD1 (5 bases). The CDR3 has 13 residues. V lost 6 bases and J 3 bases, leaving 9 bases between the germline ends. Germline values: CDR1 SNHLY, CDR2 FYNNEI. The CDR3 bases are TGTGCCAGCAGGGGGCGCCCCAATCAGCCCCAGCATTTT. Protein product: CASRGRPNQPQHF.

The chain carries TRBV25-1 and TRBJ2-7, with 8 bases identical to TRBD1. The J segment lost 2 bases and the V segment lost 4 bases, leaving 4 bases of the junction unmatched. CDR1 is MGHDK and CDR2 is SYGVNS in the germline V gene. The CDR3 spans 14 residues. As DNA, the CDR3 is TGTGCCAGCAGTGGTGGGACAGGCCCCTACGAGCAGTACTTC. This translates into CASSGGTGPYEQYF.

The table lists this clone with a few counts. This rearrangement joins TRBV5-1 to TRBJ1-4; D perhaps matches TRBD1 (5 bases). V was pared by 0 bases and J by 5 bases, with 11 bases between. This CDR3 is 15 amino acids long. Looked up from germline, CDR1 is SGHRS and CDR2 is YFSETQ. The CDR3 region is CASSLEGRTNEKLFF. The CDR3 region has the DNA TGCGCCAGCAGCTTGGAGGGGCGAACGAATGAAAAACTGTTTTTT. Drawing the rest from reference TRBV5-1 and TRBJ1-4, the complete variable domain is KAGVTQTPRYLIKTRGQQVTLSCSPISGHRSVSWYQQTPGQGLQFLFEYFSETQRNKGNFPGRFSGRQFSNSRSEMNVSTLELGDSALYLCASSLEGRTNEKLFFGSGTQLSVL.

J is TRBJ2-4 and V is TRBV2, with TRBD1 matching over 7 bases. The CDR3 contains 12 residues. In germline, CDR1 is SNHLY, CDR2 FYNNEI. Unmatched junction bases numbered 6, after V lost 8 bases and J lost 8 bases. The chain's CDR3 is CASSTGLDIQYF. The CDR3 coding sequence is TGTGCCAGCTCGACAGGGTTGGACATTCAGTACTTC.

The chain combines TRBV2 with TRBJ2-2; D not certain. The germline CDR1 and CDR2 sequences are SNHLY and FYNNEI. This CDR3 is built from 12 residues. V dropped 5 bases and J dropped 4 bases, with 5 bases sitting between them. The CDR3 DNA sequence: TGTGCCAGCAGTCGTATCACCGGGGAGCTGTTTTTT. This gives the protein CASSRITGELFF.